The 17 T cell receptor beta chains below come from one sample, sequenced in a study of response to subunit inactivated influenza vaccine. TCRdb redid the calling of the RT-PCR reads with MiXCR, one entry per CDR3 protein. The table has 280,000 or so distinct CDR3 sequences, roughly a fifth seen once. Sequences were derived from PBMCs from blood, sampled less than 22 months after vaccination. Receptors originate from a man aged 50 to 69 who received an inactivated influenza vaccine.

V usage is TRBV5-1 and J usage is TRBJ2-2, with 7 positions matching TRBD2. Germline assignment: CDR1 SGHRS and CDR2 YFSETQ. The length of the CDR3 is 14 residues. V dropped 3 bases and J dropped 5; count of bases not matched to a gene: 4. The CDR3 DNA follows: TGCGCCAGCAGCTCAGGACTAGAGACCGGGGAGCTGTTTTTT. Protein product: CASSSGLETGELFF.

Here the CDR3 reads CASSVPSSGANVLTF. In nucleotides, the CDR3 is TGTGCCAGCAGCGTGCCAAGCTCTGGGGCCAACGTCCTGACTTTC. The V gene is TRBV7-2, the J gene TRBJ2-6, with unresolved D. The length of the CDR3 is 15 residues. Between the trimmed V and J ends, which lost 5 bases and 0 bases, there was a span of 8 bases. Germline V gene lookup returns CDR1 SGHTA and CDR2 FQGNSA.

This clonotype was picked up a small number of times. This chain joins TRBV7-2 and TRBJ2-5, with 7 bases lining up with TRBD2. From germline, CDR1 is SGHTA and CDR2 FQGNSA. This CDR3 has 15 residues. The trim removed 4 bases at V and 5 bases at J, leaving 10 bases unmatched. CDR3 bases: TGTGCCAGCAGCTACAACGGCGGGGGAACTGAGACCCAGTACTTC. Protein sequence: CASSYNGGGTETQYF. The whole variable domain, remainder taken from reference TRBV7-2 and TRBJ2-5, is GAGVSQSPSNKVTEKGKDVELRCDPISGHTALYWYRQSLGQGLEFLIYFQGNSAPDKSGLPSDRFSAERTGGSVSTLTIQRTQQEDSAVYLCASSYNGGGTETQYFGPGTRLLVL.

This rearrangement joins TRBV4-2 to TRBJ2-1; D may be TRBD2 (7 bases). The CDR3 is 15 amino acids. Trimming pared 1 base from V and 5 bases from J, leaving 12 bases between. Germline lookup yields CDR1 LGHNA and CDR2 YNFKEQ. The DNA of the CDR3 is TGTGCCAGCAGCCAAGGGGGGGCGGGGGACAATGAGCAGTTCTTC. Protein: CASSQGGAGDNEQFF.

This clonotype occurred a few times. The V gene is TRBV9, the J gene TRBJ2-5; TRBD2 agrees at 11 bases. The CDR3 has 15 amino acids. V dropped 4 bases and J dropped 2; count of bases not matched to a gene: 4. CDR1 is SGDLS, CDR2 YYNGEE, per germline. For the CDR3, the DNA is TGTGCCAGCAGCACCGGGACTAGCGGACAAGAGACCCAGTACTTC. Translating it yields CASSTGTSGQETQYF. Full variable domain (remainder filled in from reference TRBV9 and TRBJ2-5): DSGVTQTPKHLITATGQRVTLRCSPRSGDLSVYWYQQSLDQGLQFLIQYYNGEERAKGNILERFSAQQFPDLHSELNLSSLELGDSALYFCASSTGTSGQETQYFGPGTRLLVL.

The chain joins TRBV11-2 to TRBJ2-3, with D possibly matching TRBD2 (6 bases). The length of the CDR3 is 18 residues. The V end was cut by 1 base, the J end by 0 bases, with 17 bases between. Germline V gives CDR1 SGHAT, CDR2 FQNNGV. CDR3 loop: CASSLGDLLLTSTDTQYF. CDR3 nucleotides: TGTGCCAGCAGCTTAGGGGACTTACTCCTTACTAGCACAGATACGCAGTATTTT.

CDR3: CASSPSGVSNQPQHF. The CDR3 DNA follows: TGTGCCAGCTCACCATCAGGGGTTAGCAATCAGCCCCAGCATTTT. The J gene is TRBJ1-5, the V gene TRBV18, with D possibly being TRBD1 (6 bases). Trimming took off 2 bases at V and 0 bases at J, with 8 bases between the two ends. This CDR3 region has 15 residues. Germline CDR1 and CDR2: KGHSH and LQKENI.

J is TRBJ2-1 and V is TRBV9; the match to TRBD2 covers 9 bases. Germline V gene data show CDR1 as SGDLS and CDR2 as YYNGEE. V was clipped by 1 base and J by 9 bases; unmatched bases: 11. This CDR3 region has 16 residues. In nucleotides, the CDR3 is TGTGCCAGCAGCGTAAGTAGCGGGAGCCTCGGGACTGAGCAGTTCTTC. Protein sequence: CASSVSSGSLGTEQFF.

The chain has TRBV12-3 or TRBV12-4 and TRBJ2-3; D may be TRBD2 (6 bases). V lost 4 bases and J 5 bases, leaving 7 bases between the germline ends. The CDR3 has 12 amino acids. CDR3 coding DNA: TGTGCCAGCAGTTGGAGGGGAGATACGCAGTATTTT. Protein product: CASSWRGDTQYF.

This clonotype was seen repeatedly, ten times or more. The genes are TRBV19 and TRBJ1-2; D is unresolved. CDR3 length: 12 residues. V dropped 6 bases and J dropped 0 bases, with 5 bases sitting between them. Germline CDR1 is LNHDA and CDR2 is SQIVND (reference sequence). The CDR3 region is CASRRTNYGYTF. The CDR3 nucleotides are TGTGCCAGTAGGCGGACTAACTATGGCTACACCTTC.

In its sample, this clonotype was seen a few times. The gene calls are TRBV12-3 or TRBV12-4 and TRBJ2-1, with a tentative D call TRBD2 (5 bases). This CDR3 is 14 amino acids long. The ends were cut back, 3 bases at V and 6 bases at J, with 12 bases in the middle. CDR3 sequence: CASSFGWGVNEQFF. Here the CDR3 DNA reads TGTGCCAGCAGTTTCGGTTGGGGAGTCAATGAGCAGTTCTTC.

With respect to this clonotype: Germline and junction disagree at one end, which may indicate a read error. The rearrangement links TRBV29-1 to TRBJ2-7; D might be TRBD2 (5 bases). The CDR3 contains 13 residues. CDR1 SQVTM and CDR2 ANQGSEA come from the germline V gene. CDR3 in DNA: TGCAGCGTTGAAGAGCGGGTTACCTACGAGGAGTACTTC. Its protein is CSVEERVTYEEYF.

The chain combines TRBV4-1 with TRBJ1-1; D is perhaps TRBD1 (6 bases). Trimming took off 4 bases at V and 1 base at J, with 19 bases between the two ends. Germline V gene sequence: CDR1 MGHRA, CDR2 YSYEKL. The CDR3 spans 17 residues. DNA of the CDR3: TGCGCCAGCAGCCGGGGCAGCACGGGGGCATCGAACACTGAAGCTTTCTTT. Its protein is CASSRGSTGASNTEAFF.

The CDR3: CASSTSGTKDTEAFF. CDR3 DNA sequence: TGTGCCAGTAGTACTTCCGGGACGAAAGACACTGAAGCTTTCTTT. This chain links TRBV19 with TRBJ1-1; the D gene is possibly TRBD1 (5 bases). Trimming took 4 bases from V and 3 from J, leaving 15 bases between them. The CDR3 totals 15 residues. Germline V gene data show CDR1 as LNHDA and CDR2 as SQIVND (reference sequence).

This clonotype was seen at least ten times. The chain combines TRBV7-2 with TRBJ1-5; no clear D gene. This CDR3 is built from 16 residues. The V gene lost 1 base and the J gene lost 1 base, with 11 bases spanning the gap. Germline values: CDR1 SGHTA, CDR2 FQGNSA. CDR3 residues: CASSLGGPLSNQPQHF. DNA of the CDR3: TGTGCCAGCAGCTTAGGCGGCCCCCTGAGCAATCAGCCCCAGCATTTT. Together with reference TRBV7-2 and TRBJ1-5, the CDR3 gives the full variable domain: GAGVSQSPSNKVTEKGKDVELRCDPISGHTALYWYRQSLGQGLEFLIYFQGNSAPDKSGLPSDRFSAERTGGSVSTLTIQRTQQEDSAVYLCASSLGGPLSNQPQHFGDGTRLSIL.

V gene TRBV12-3 or TRBV12-4 combines with J gene TRBJ1-2; possibly TRBD1 for D (5 bases). The CDR3 extends over 13 amino acids. The V end lost 3 bases, the J end lost 6 bases, and 11 bases lay between the germline ends. CDR3 in DNA: TGTGCCAGCAGTTTGGGCAGGGCGGATGGCTACACCTTC. Its protein product is CASSLGRADGYTF.

This clonotype was seen a handful of times. The chain carries TRBV6-5 and TRBJ1-2; no reliable D call. In germline, CDR1 is MNHEY, CDR2 SVGAGI. The V end lost 0 bases, the J end lost 5 bases, and 7 bases lay between the germline ends. The CDR3 extends over 13 amino acids. The CDR3 here is CASSYSGGYGYTF. The DNA of the CDR3 is TGTGCCAGCAGTTACTCGGGCGGATATGGCTACACCTTC.